The 7 T cell receptor beta chains presented below share a single source sample, sequenced in a study of neurological immune-mediated disorders (dated by TCRdb to the late 2010s). Library construction relied on 5' RACE. Sequencing relied on an Illumina HiSeq 2500. TCRdb's own reprocessing of the public reads used fastp at Q25 and MiXCR and kept productive beta chains. Identical CDR3 protein sequences are pooled into one entry, listed with their most common genes and DNA. This sample lists approximately 60,000 distinct CDR3 sequences; around 3.4% were detected once. The top ten hold approximately 3.1% of the sample. The sample taken for sequencing was PBMCs. The receptors come from a woman aged 25 to 45 with multiple sclerosis.

There are many counts of this clonotype. V usage is TRBV7-2 and J usage is TRBJ1-2; D remains unclear. CDR1 is SGHTA, CDR2 FQGNSA, per germline. The length of the CDR3 is 10 residues. Trimming stripped 4 bases from V and 3 bases from J, with 0 bases between. The CDR3 DNA reads as TGTGCCAGCAGCTACTATGGCTACACCTTC. Protein sequence: CASSYYGYTF.

V gene TRBV18 combines with J gene TRBJ1-1, with 8 positions matching TRBD1. This CDR3 has 15 amino acids. V lost 3 bases and J lost 1; bases outside the gene matches: 4. Looked up from germline, CDR1 is KGHSH and CDR2 is LQKENI. This CDR3 is CASSPRDRKNTEAFF. The CDR3 DNA reads TGTGCCAGCTCACCTCGGGACAGGAAGAACACTGAAGCTTTCTTT. Together with reference TRBV18 and TRBJ1-1, the CDR3 gives the full variable domain: NAGVMQNPRHLVRRRGQEARLRCSPMKGHSHVYWYRQLPEEGLKFMVYLQKENIIDESGMPKERFSAEFPKEGPSILRIQQVVRGDSAAYFCASSPRDRKNTEAFFGQGTRLTVV.

This clonotype was recorded many times. This chain connects TRBV5-1 to TRBJ2-1; 8 bases map to TRBD2. This CDR3 comprises 16 residues. CDR1 and CDR2 (germline): SGHRS, YFSETQ. The trim removed 1 base at V and 3 bases at J, leaving 6 bases unmatched. The DNA of the CDR3 is TGCGCCAGCAGCTTGCAAACTAGCGGAATCTACAATGAGCAGTTCTTC. Translated, it gives CASSLQTSGIYNEQFF.

This clonotype was observed at least ten times. J is TRBJ2-7 and V is TRBV7-2; 10 nucleotides line up with TRBD2. V lost 5 bases to trimming and J lost 6 bases; unmatched junction nucleotides: 7. The germline V gene has CDR1 SGHTA and CDR2 FQGNSA. This CDR3 has 14 residues. CDR3 DNA sequence: TGTGCCAGCAGCACCCTAGCGGGAGTAGGCGAGCAGTACTTC. As protein: CASSTLAGVGEQYF.

This clonotype was found a few times. The chain is built from TRBV20-1 and TRBJ2-7, with 10 bases matching TRBD2. The germline gives CDR1 DFQATT, CDR2 SNEGSKA (reference sequence). The ends lost 6 bases at V and 2 bases at J; junction bases unmatched: 16. The CDR3 totals 17 residues. CDR3 residues: CSAIDEWSSGSPYEQYF. The CDR3 nucleotides are TGCAGTGCGATAGATGAGTGGTCTAGCGGGAGTCCCTACGAGCAGTACTTC.

This clonotype was observed many times. The chain's CDR3 is CASSVGTSGRAGEQFF. The DNA for the CDR3 is TGTGCCAGCTCTGTAGGGACTAGCGGGAGAGCGGGTGAGCAGTTCTTC. The chain carries TRBV2 and TRBJ2-1, with 14 bases matching TRBD2. This CDR3 contains 16 residues. Per germline, CDR1 SNHLY and CDR2 FYNNEI. V shed 8 bases, J shed 9 bases, and the junction held 12 bases outside the gene matches.

The genes are TRBV6-2 or TRBV6-3 and TRBJ2-7; no firm D call. V lost 6 bases to trimming and J lost 4 bases, with 13 bases between them. Germline V gene lookup returns CDR1 MNHEY and CDR2 SVGEGT. This CDR3 has 13 amino acids. CDR3 nucleotide sequence: TGTGCCAGCAGCAGGACCCCCAGTTACGAGCAGTACTTC. It yields the protein CASSRTPSYEQYF.